One and the same sample provided the 3 T cell receptor beta chains below, sequenced in a study of T cell repertoires in cytomegalovirus infection. TCRdb used MiXCR to reprocess the reads, holding one entry per CDR3 protein. Of under 850,000 distinct CDR3 sequences in the sample, 35% to 45% were seen once. The sequenced material came from PBMCs. The source of these receptors is a human donor in good health (CMV status not recorded). Some clones in this sample may be carry-over from other donors' samples.

V and J are TRBV28 and TRBJ2-3, with D possibly being TRBD1 (6 bases). Trimming stripped 6 bases from V and 0 bases from J, with 16 bases between. The CDR3 totals 16 residues. Germline V gives CDR1 MDHEN, CDR2 SYDVKM. CDR3 in amino acids: CASSQPPGVSTDTQYF. Here the CDR3 DNA reads TGTGCCAGCAGCCAACCGCCAGGGGTTAGCACAGATACGCAGTATTTT.

The V and J genes are TRBV18 and TRBJ2-6; the D is unclear. Trimming pared 1 base from V and 3 bases from J, leaving 7 bases between. Germline V gene sequence: CDR1 KGHSH, CDR2 LQKENI. The CDR3 has 15 amino acids. The CDR3: CASSPQAGGANVLTF. CDR3 DNA sequence: TGTGCCAGCTCACCACAGGCAGGTGGGGCCAACGTCCTGACTTTC.

The chain uses TRBV20-1 and TRBJ1-1, with D possibly TRBD1 on 6 matching bases. CDR1 is DFQATT and CDR2 is SNEGSKA in the germline V gene (reference sequence). V was trimmed by 1 base and J by 3 bases, leaving 12 bases between them. This CDR3 region has 14 residues. Here the CDR3 DNA reads TGCAGTGCTAGAGGAGGGGGTATCCACACTGAAGCTTTCTTT. It encodes CSARGGGIHTEAFF.